One sample yielded the 13 T cell receptor beta chains listed below, sequenced in a study of cytomegalovirus exposure and HLA in healthy donors. Profiled with immunoSEQ multiplex PCR; TCRdb holds only in-frame clones, not every one. The sample lists around 60,000 clones; almost 97% were seen once. The sample consisted of PBMCs. These receptors all come from a woman aged 18-35 years in good health and CMV-seronegative.

This chain links TRBV19 with TRBJ1-1; the match to TRBD1 covers 7 bases. V shed 7 bases and J 9 bases; nucleotides not matched to a gene: 5. The germline gives CDR1 LNHDA, CDR2 SQIVND (reference sequence). CDR3 length: 11 amino acids. The CDR3 nucleotides are TGTGCCAGTATGTGGGACAGAAAAGCTTTCTTT. Translation: CASMWDRKAFF.

The chain couples TRBV4-3 to TRBJ1-2; 7 nucleotides align to TRBD1. Germline CDR1 and CDR2: LGHNA and YSLEER. The CDR3 covers 17 residues. J lost 5 bases, V lost 4 bases, and 16 bases had no gene match. The CDR3 nucleotides are TGCGCCAGCAGCCCACACCCCCCGGGACAGCCCACTTATGGCTACACCTTC. As protein: CASSPHPPGQPTYGYTF.

The chain links TRBV6-1 to TRBJ2-1, with TRBD1 matching 10 bases. This CDR3 is 14 amino acids long. Unmatched junction bases numbered 12, after V lost 6 bases and J lost 13 bases. Germline V gene data show CDR1 as MNHNS and CDR2 as SASEGT. CDR3 protein: CASSPRPGTGDQFF. DNA of the CDR3: TGTGCCAGCAGCCCTCGCCCCGGGACAGGGGATCAGTTCTTC.

This chain connects TRBV7-2 to TRBJ2-2; 8 bases are shared with TRBD1. Germline V gene data show CDR1 as SGHTA and CDR2 as FQGNSA. Unmatched junction bases numbered 9, after V lost 11 bases and J lost 7 bases. The length of the CDR3 is 13 residues. CDR3 sequence (DNA): TGTGCCGGACGACAGGGGCAGGACGGGGAGCTGTTTTTT. Protein: CAGRQGQDGELFF.

This clone was observed a single time. The chain is built from TRBV4-1 and TRBJ2-5; D gene uncertain. V gave up 0 bases and J gave up 4 bases, with 9 bases separating them. Germline V gene lookup returns CDR1 MGHRA and CDR2 YSYEKL. The CDR3 has 14 amino acids. The CDR3 DNA follows: TGCGCCAGCAGCCAAGAGGTCAGCGCAGAGACCCAGTACTTC. This codes for CASSQEVSAETQYF.

This chain connects TRBV28 to TRBJ1-5; TRBD1 matches 7 bases. Germline V gene data show CDR1 as MDHEN and CDR2 as SYDVKM. The CDR3 loop spans 15 amino acids. The V gene end was trimmed by 5 bases and the J gene end by 1 base; junction bases not matched to a gene: 5. CDR3 sequence (DNA): TGTGCCAGCAGTCCGGGACAGAGAAGCAATCAGCCCCAGCATTTT. Translation gives CASSPGQRSNQPQHF.

The chain has TRBV27 and TRBJ2-2; D is perhaps TRBD1 (6 bases). Looked up from germline, CDR1 is MNHEY and CDR2 is SMNVEV (reference sequence). Deletions cut 5 bases from V and 1 base from J, with 17 bases between. This CDR3 contains 17 residues. Here the CDR3 DNA reads TGTGCCAGCAGTCCACGACAGGACCTGGGGAACACCGGGGAGCTGTTTTTT. It is translated as CASSPRQDLGNTGELFF.

The chain's CDR3 is CASSYVGRGYGYTF. The CDR3 nucleotides are TGTGCCAGCAGTTACGTGGGCAGGGGCTATGGCTACACCTTC. The chain combines TRBV6-5 with TRBJ1-2, with a tentative D call TRBD1 (6 bases). The CDR3 runs 14 residues. Trimming pared 2 bases from V and 4 bases from J, leaving 11 bases between. CDR1 is MNHEY and CDR2 is SVGAGI in the germline V gene.

The J gene is TRBJ2-7, the V gene TRBV18; TRBD1 aligns across 8 bases. This CDR3 is 15 amino acids long. Germline-derived CDR1 and CDR2 are KGHSH and LQKENI. Losses at the gene ends were 3 bases for V and 2 bases for J; bases not matched to a gene: 6. The CDR3 sequence: CASSPPGTGTYEQYF. The CDR3, as DNA: TGTGCCAGCTCACCCCCGGGGACAGGTACCTACGAGCAGTACTTC.

This chain joins TRBV5-1 and TRBJ2-3, with 8 bases that match TRBD2. This CDR3 is 15 amino acids long. The V gene end was trimmed by 4 bases and the J gene end by 1 base; junction bases not matched to a gene: 5. Germline assignment: CDR1 SGHRS and CDR2 YFSETQ. The CDR3 nucleotides are TGCGCCAGCAGCCCCGGACTAGCAGGCACAGATACGCAGTATTTT. It translates to CASSPGLAGTDTQYF.

The chain has TRBV6-5 and TRBJ1-2; the match to TRBD1 covers 8 bases. Trimming removed 0 bases from V and 4 bases from J; junction bases left unmatched: 4. CDR1 and CDR2 (germline): MNHEY, SVGAGI. This CDR3 has 15 amino acids. The CDR3 region has the DNA TGTGCCAGCAGTTACTCCAACAGGGGGACCTATGGCTACACCTTC. This encodes CASSYSNRGTYGYTF.

The rearrangement uses TRBV7-9 and TRBJ2-7, with TRBD2 as a possible D gene (6 bases). The germline V gene has CDR1 SEHNR and CDR2 FQNEAQ (reference sequence). Trimming stripped 5 bases from V and 4 bases from J, with 12 bases between. The CDR3 sequence is 13 residues long. CDR3 in amino acids: CASSGAGFYEQYF. CDR3 DNA: TGTGCCAGCAGCGGCGCGGGGTTTTACGAGCAGTACTTC. The whole variable domain, filled in from reference TRBV7-9 and TRBJ2-7, reads DTGVSQNPRHKITKRGQNVTFRCDPISEHNRLYWYRQTLGQGPEFLTYFQNEAQLEKSRLLSDRFSAERPKGSFSTLEIQRTEQGDSAMYLCASSGAGFYEQYFGPGTRLTVT.

The V and J genes are TRBV27 and TRBJ2-7; D ambiguous. The CDR3 has 13 residues. The V end lost 3 bases, the J end lost 5 bases, and 11 bases lay between the germline ends. The V gene's germline CDR1 is MNHEY and CDR2 SMNVEV (reference sequence). This CDR3 reads CASSFIPVDEQYF. DNA for the CDR3: TGTGCCAGCAGTTTTATTCCCGTAGACGAGCAGTACTTC.